This T cell receptor (beta chain) was profiled in a study of blood T cell repertoires in COVID-19. Self-reported history from a screening survey and questionnaire set each donor's cohort. From germline, CDR1 is SQVTM and CDR2 ANQGSEA. The junction had 6 bases not matched to a gene; V was cut back by 4 bases and J by 2 bases. The CDR3 has 14 amino acids. Original analysis: Amplification from reference gene primers served as the basis for estimated nucleated cell counts. The protocol was immunoSEQ multiplex PCR, while the TCRdb copy is restricted to in-frame clones and leaves out a portion. V, J and clone size were drawn from that table, and D and trimming were deduced from the DNA. This sample yields approximately 170,000 clones, of which around 78% are seen a single time; 3.5% to 5% belongs to the top ten.

The specimen was PBMCs or T cells enriched from blood (not recorded which). The sequence was obtained from a woman aged 50 to 60 who had recovered from COVID-19. This chain connects TRBV29-1 to TRBJ2-5; 8 bases line up with TRBD2. CDR3 in DNA: TGCAGCGTTGTCTGGCCTAGCGGGCAAGAGACCCAGTACTTC. Protein sequence: CSVVWPSGQETQYF.